The rows below give T cell receptor beta chains drawn from one sample of a study of T cells in Graves' hyperthyroidism and ophthalmopathy. TCRdb processed the multiplex PCR reads anew with MiXCR; each CDR3 protein has one entry. Here the sample spans roughly 360,000 distinct CDR3 sequences, approximately 13% being singletons. Sequenced sample: blood. The receptors come from a man between 25 and 39 years old with Graves' hyperthyroidism that later progressed to Graves' ophthalmopathy. Both conserved end residues are part of each CDR3. A D gene is named only where the DNA matches it firmly. Clone size is given for some rows only: seen once, a few or many times, or a class if the clone is expanded.

v_call,clone_size,d_call,j_call,cdr3_nt,cdr3_aa
TRBV5-7,many,TRBD1,TRBJ1-2,TGTGCCAGCAGCCGGGGACAGAGTAACTATGGCTACACCTTC,CASSRGQSNYGYTF
TRBV28,.,.,TRBJ1-4,TGTGCCAGCACCCCCCATGAGCCACGAGCAACTAATGAAAAACTGTTTTTT,CASTPHEPRATNEKLFF
TRBV28,few,.,TRBJ2-7,TGTGCCAGCGGTGAAGAGCAGTACTTC,CASGEEQYF
TRBV6-2/TRBV6-3,.,TRBD1,TRBJ2-5,TGTGTCAGCAGTTACGTAAGACGTACAGGGGAAGAGACCCAGTACTTC,CVSSYVRRTGEETQYF
TRBV12-3/TRBV12-4,many,.,TRBJ1-2,TGTGCCAGCAGGGGGACAATAAACTATGGCTACACCTTC,CASRGTINYGYTF
TRBV2,few,TRBD1,TRBJ1-5,TGTGCCAGCAGTCGACAGGGGGCAAATAATCAGCCCCAGCATTTT,CASSRQGANNQPQHF
TRBV2,.,.,TRBJ1-1,TGTGCCAGCAGGCAGGGGCCCGCTTTCTTT,CASRQGPAFF
TRBV20-1,many,.,TRBJ2-3,TGCAGTGCTAGATATCATCGGGGAAGGACAGATACGCAGTATTTT,CSARYHRGRTDTQYF
TRBV19,few,TRBD1,TRBJ1-6,TGTGCCTGCGCCGGGACAGGGAATTCACCCCTCCACTTT,CACAGTGNSPLHF
TRBV5-1,many,.,TRBJ1-2,TGCGCCAGCAGCTTGGGGTACAAAGGGGATGGCTACACCTTC,CASSLGYKGDGYTF
TRBV27,once,TRBD1,TRBJ1-4,TGTGCCAGCAGACGACAGGGCCTTAATGAAAAACTGTTTTTT,CASRRQGLNEKLFF
TRBV28,many,.,TRBJ1-2,TGTGCCAGCAGTCACCAGATAAAAGATTACTATGGCTACACCTTC,CASSHQIKDYYGYTF
TRBV6-1,many,.,TRBJ1-1,TGTGCCAGCAGCGGGGGGGAAGGCACTGAAGCTTTCTTT,CASSGGEGTEAFF
TRBV4-1,.,TRBD2,TRBJ2-1,TGCGCCAGCAGCCAACAAACTAGCGCCCGGTATGAGCAGTTCTTC,CASSQQTSARYEQFF
TRBV7-9,many,TRBD1,TRBJ1-2,TGTGCCAGCAGCTTTGCCGGGACAGGGGCTAACTATGGCTACACCTTC,CASSFAGTGANYGYTF
TRBV2,many,.,TRBJ2-1,TGTGCCAGCCTTAAGGGGGGAAATGAGCAGTTCTTC,CASLKGGNEQFF
TRBV7-9,many,TRBD1,TRBJ1-6,TGTGCCAGCAGCTTACGTCCAGGGGGCTACGATAATTCACCCCTCCACTTT,CASSLRPGGYDNSPLHF
TRBV30,.,.,TRBJ2-2,TGTGCCTGGAGTGTACTCAGGGCAGGAGCCGGGGAGCTGTTTTTT,CAWSVLRAGAGELFF
TRBV5-5,few,TRBD1,TRBJ2-3,TGTGCCAGCATTATGGGACAGGGGGGTTCAGATACGCAGTATTTT,CASIMGQGGSDTQYF
TRBV27,many,TRBD1,TRBJ2-1,TGTGCCAGCAGTCCCCGACAGGGTTACAATGAGCAGTTCTTC,CASSPRQGYNEQFF
TRBV28,many,.,TRBJ2-5,TGTGCCAGCAGTTGGGGAGGCGAGGAGACCCAGTACTTC,CASSWGGEETQYF
TRBV5-1,.,TRBD1,TRBJ2-7,TGCGCCAGCTCGAGGGGACAGGGGTCCTACGAGCAGTACTTC,CASSRGQGSYEQYF
TRBV6-1,many,TRBD2,TRBJ2-1,TGTGCCAGCAGTGAACTAGCGGGGGGGCACAATGGGCAGTTCTTC,CASSELAGGHNGQFF
TRBV15,.,TRBD1,TRBJ1-5,TGTGCCACCAGCAGAGCCGACAGGGAATGGGGAAGTCAGCCCCAGCATTTT,CATSRADREWGSQPQHF
TRBV12-3/TRBV12-4,many,.,TRBJ1-1,TGTGCCAGCAGCCCGACAGGTAGGGGCGCTGAAGCTTTCTTT,CASSPTGRGAEAFF
TRBV2,.,.,TRBJ1-4,TGTGCCAGCGAGAGGCGCGGTTCTGTGGAAAAACTGTTTTTT,CASERRGSVEKLFF
TRBV15,.,TRBD1,TRBJ2-5,TGTGCCACCAGCAGAACTGGGGACAGGCCCAAAGAGACCCAGTACTTC,CATSRTGDRPKETQYF
TRBV2,many,.,TRBJ1-1,TGTGCCAGCAGCCCGGGGGTTAAAAACACTGAAGCTTTCTTT,CASSPGVKNTEAFF
TRBV24-1,.,.,TRBJ1-5,TGTGCCACCAGTGGCGGTGACAATCAGCCCCAGCATTTT,CATSGGDNQPQHF
TRBV6-1,few,.,TRBJ2-3,TGTGCTACCGGACAGACCACAGATACGCAGTATTTT,CATGQTTDTQYF
TRBV30,many,.,TRBJ1-6,TGTGCCTGGAGTGATTACCGGGCTAAGAATTCACCCCTCCACTTT,CAWSDYRAKNSPLHF
TRBV11-2,many,.,TRBJ1-5,TGTGCCAGCAGCTTAGGTCGGCCTCAGCCCCAGCATTTT,CASSLGRPQPQHF
TRBV11-2,many,TRBD1,TRBJ1-4,TGTGCCAGCAGCTTCGGACAGGGATCAGGAAAACTGTTTTTT,CASSFGQGSGKLFF
TRBV4-2,.,.,TRBJ2-4,TGTGCCAGCAGCCAAGCCCTTGAGGTTGCCATTCAGTACTTC,CASSQALEVAIQYF
TRBV18,few,.,TRBJ1-3,TGTGCCAGCTCACCCATGGCTGGAAACACCATATATTTT,CASSPMAGNTIYF
TRBV6-2/TRBV6-3,.,.,TRBJ1-2,TGTGCCAGCAGTTACGTGCGAACCTACTATGGCTACACCTTC,CASSYVRTYYGYTF
TRBV7-6,.,.,TRBJ2-5,TGTGCCAGCAGCTTAGTGGTAGCGGCCGCAGGGGAGACCCAGTACTTC,CASSLVVAAAGETQYF
TRBV9,few,.,TRBJ2-3,TGTGCCAGCAGCCCCAAAGCTGGCAGAAGCACAGATACGCAGTATTTT,CASSPKAGRSTDTQYF
TRBV20-1,many,.,TRBJ2-3,TGCAGTGCTAGTGGTATCGCTCTCACAGATACGCAGTATTTT,CSASGIALTDTQYF
TRBV20-1,many,.,TRBJ1-1,TGCAGTGCCGACGAGAACACTGAAGCTTTCTTT,CSADENTEAFF
TRBV18,few,.,TRBJ1-4,TGTGCCAGCTCATCAGGACAGATCCTTAATGAAAAACTGTTTTTT,CASSSGQILNEKLFF
TRBV6-1,few,TRBD1,TRBJ1-6,TGTGCCAGCACCCCGAGATTAACAGGGGAAAGCTCCTATAATTCACCCCTCCACTTT,CASTPRLTGESSYNSPLHF
TRBV10-1,many,TRBD1,TRBJ2-7,TGCGCCACCCGGGACAGGGTATGCTACGAGCAGTACTTC,CATRDRVCYEQYF
TRBV28,.,TRBD1,TRBJ2-5,TGTGCCAGCAGTTTTTCGGGACAGTGGCAAGAGACCCAGTACTTC,CASSFSGQWQETQYF
TRBV3-1,many,TRBD2,TRBJ2-1,TGTGCCAGCAGCCAAGTCCTAGCGGGGGGCGACAATGAGCAGTTCTTC,CASSQVLAGGDNEQFF
TRBV11-3,many,.,TRBJ2-2,TGTGCCAGCAGCAATTATGGGACCGCAGGTGTAGGGGAGCTGTTTTTT,CASSNYGTAGVGELFF
TRBV7-9,many,TRBD1,TRBJ1-1,TGTGCCAGCAGCTTAGGAGGGACAGGGAAAACGGGGACTGAAGCTTTCTTT,CASSLGGTGKTGTEAFF
TRBV12-3/TRBV12-4,many,TRBD1,TRBJ1-1,TGTGCCAGCAGTCCGTTCTTCTTGACAGGGGGCACTGAAGCTTTCTTT,CASSPFFLTGGTEAFF
TRBV19,many,.,TRBJ2-2,TGTGCCAGTAGTAATACTCCGGGACAGAACACCGGGGAGCTGTTTTTT,CASSNTPGQNTGELFF
TRBV6-1,few,.,TRBJ1-3,TGTGCCAGCAGTCAAAATGGAAACACCATATATTTT,CASSQNGNTIYF
TRBV4-1,few,.,TRBJ1-1,TGCGCCAGCAGCCAGTCTATGCGGATCCCAGTCGGGACTGAAGCTTTCTTT,CASSQSMRIPVGTEAFF
TRBV29-1,.,.,TRBJ2-7,TGCAGAAAAAGGGGGTTTCCAGGATGGAGAGAGCAGTACTTC,CRKRGFPGWREQYF
TRBV2,many,TRBD1,TRBJ1-3,TGTGCCAGCAGGAAGGGGGCGAGTGGAAACACCATATATTTT,CASRKGASGNTIYF